The clone carrying this TCR beta chain was recorded once. Its antigen remains unidentified. The data originate from a study of identifying expanded T cells in peripheral blood. Sequencing used immunoSEQ multiplex PCR; TCRdb keeps in-frame clones, though not all of them. Altogether some 120,000 clones are present, around four fifths being singletons, with the ten largest covering 3.3%. No infections or other immune events were documented during collection. There are 14 residues in the CDR3. CDR1 is SGHTS, CDR2 YDEGEE, per germline. Trimming took 4 bases from V and 0 from J, leaving 7 bases between them. Study-wide findings and caveats: Clone count variance between roughly 2-week samples rose with total template count. Technical replicates showed 0.9 to 1.5 changed clones; two weeks 15 to 20; four weeks 19.

This sequence originates from a person aged 18-70 years in good health. The rearrangement uses TRBV5-8 and TRBJ2-2; D gene ambiguous. The sequenced sample consisted of blood. CDR3 region: CASSPGPNTGELFF. CDR3 sequence (DNA): TGTGCCAGCAGCCCCGGCCCGAACACCGGGGAGCTGTTTTTT.